The present entry profiles one TCR beta chain with its context. Its antigen is currently unknown. These data originate in a study of T cell responses to AZD1222 COVID-19 vaccine. Libraries were prepared by immunoSEQ multiplex PCR; TCRdb keeps only in-frame clonotypes and omits some of them. In the table there are around 110,000 clones, more than 75% of which are singletons. The study's findings and limits: Compared with day 0, the breadth and depth of the Spike-specific TCR repertoire rose significantly after two doses of AZD1222. Within unmutated variant regions lay the reported targets of nearly half of spike-specific TCRs. In all cases, repertoires were sampled only after the peak T cell response. Just a handful of AZD1222 recipients were seropositive at baseline.

The sample in question was peripheral blood, obtained on day 0 of AZD1222 vaccination. The sequence came from an adult in good health.

Here the CDR3 DNA reads TGCAGTGGGAGAGGACAGGGTTATTCCGGGGAGCTGTTTTTT. Translating gives CSGRGQGYSGELFF. The chain uses TRBV29-1 and TRBJ2-2; 8 nucleotides match TRBD1. The CDR3 is 14 residues long. Germline CDR1 reads SQVTM; CDR2 reads ANQGSEA.